A selection of T cell receptor beta chains follows, all from one sample in a study of OX40 agonist ivuxolimab in advanced cancers. The protocol was immunoSEQ multiplex PCR, while the TCRdb copy is restricted to in-frame clones and leaves out a portion. Here the sample spans fewer than 75,000 clones, roughly 90% being singletons. This sample comprised CD4+ or CD8+ T cells sorted from blood, obtained in a trial of the OX40 agonist ivuxolimab. These receptor sequences come from an adult with an advanced solid tumor such as melanoma, head and neck, liver or kidney cancer. The conserved cysteine and the conserved F or W are not part of the CDR3 here. The order of the fields is clone size, J gene, D gene, V gene, CDR3 protein. A D gene is named only where the DNA matches it firmly. Clone size, where shown, is once, few, many, or a class for clones that have expanded.

once,TRBJ2-3,TRBD2,TRBV4-2,ASSRTSGGSTDTQY
few,TRBJ2-7,.,TRBV14,ASSRLKGQGHEQY
.,TRBJ1-2,.,TRBV4-1,ASSQESVTLYGYT
.,TRBJ2-2,TRBD1,TRBV7-3,ASSPQGANGELF
once,TRBJ2-7,.,TRBV11-2,ASSSSVKLTYEQY
few,TRBJ1-2,TRBD1,TRBV6-6,ASSYQGDYGYT
.,TRBJ1-4,.,TRBV6-5,ASSYRDATNEKLF
.,TRBJ1-2,.,TRBV30,AWSVHREWGYT
.,TRBJ1-5,.,TRBV6-1,ASSGAHNQPQH
.,TRBJ1-3,.,TRBV7-9,ASSSPGTLMRGNTIY
.,TRBJ1-2,TRBD1,TRBV28,ASTPGGTGFYT
once,TRBJ1-2,.,TRBV6-5,ASSYSWGSGGYT
.,TRBJ1-1,.,TRBV5-1,ASSLGWASTEAF
.,TRBJ2-4,.,TRBV6-5,ASRIGTIQY
once,TRBJ2-6,.,TRBV5-1,ASSLGSGSGANVLT
.,TRBJ1-2,.,TRBV7-9,ASSLGGGLDGYT
.,TRBJ1-1,.,TRBV6-5,ASSYSIQNTEAF
.,TRBJ2-7,TRBD2,TRBV7-2,ASSLVWTSDHEQY
.,TRBJ1-6,.,TRBV2,ASRDEILNSPLH
.,TRBJ1-2,.,TRBV1,TSSHYLRPLRLGDYGYT
few,TRBJ2-3,.,TRBV4-3,ASSHQLGLTDTQY
.,TRBJ2-1,TRBD2,TRBV11-3,ASSELAGGYNEQF
.,TRBJ2-5,TRBD2,TRBV5-1,ASSAGGGPQY
.,TRBJ1-5,TRBD1,TRBV7-8,ASSRRDSPNQPQH
few,TRBJ1-1,TRBD1,TRBV5-1,ASRTQDRAPEAF
once,TRBJ2-3,TRBD2,TRBV11-2,ASSPLAGGGSDTQY
.,.,.,TRBV11-2,ASSLDQETQY
.,TRBJ1-2,TRBD1,TRBV11-2,ASSYGTGDYGYT
.,TRBJ1-1,.,TRBV6-5,ACESGATEAF
.,TRBJ2-3,TRBD2,TRBV5-1,ASSPRLAGDLPDTQY
.,TRBJ2-7,.,TRBV6-6,ASSTIYEQY
.,TRBJ2-3,.,TRBV6-1,ASRLLSQTDTQY
few,TRBJ2-2,.,TRBV4-3,ASSQETGNTGELF
.,TRBJ2-5,TRBD1,TRBV27,ATAGTGMYQETQY
.,TRBJ2-1,TRBD2,TRBV18,ASSPDTSGRKNEQF
.,TRBJ2-3,.,TRBV7-8,ASSLVAGSDTQY
.,TRBJ2-7,TRBD2,TRBV19,ASSSLADLISYEQY
once,TRBJ1-4,TRBD1,TRBV19,ASSIEDSGTGIEKLF
.,TRBJ2-3,.,TRBV5-4,ASSLNRANTDTQY
.,TRBJ2-6,TRBD1,TRBV30,AWSAGGSGANVLT